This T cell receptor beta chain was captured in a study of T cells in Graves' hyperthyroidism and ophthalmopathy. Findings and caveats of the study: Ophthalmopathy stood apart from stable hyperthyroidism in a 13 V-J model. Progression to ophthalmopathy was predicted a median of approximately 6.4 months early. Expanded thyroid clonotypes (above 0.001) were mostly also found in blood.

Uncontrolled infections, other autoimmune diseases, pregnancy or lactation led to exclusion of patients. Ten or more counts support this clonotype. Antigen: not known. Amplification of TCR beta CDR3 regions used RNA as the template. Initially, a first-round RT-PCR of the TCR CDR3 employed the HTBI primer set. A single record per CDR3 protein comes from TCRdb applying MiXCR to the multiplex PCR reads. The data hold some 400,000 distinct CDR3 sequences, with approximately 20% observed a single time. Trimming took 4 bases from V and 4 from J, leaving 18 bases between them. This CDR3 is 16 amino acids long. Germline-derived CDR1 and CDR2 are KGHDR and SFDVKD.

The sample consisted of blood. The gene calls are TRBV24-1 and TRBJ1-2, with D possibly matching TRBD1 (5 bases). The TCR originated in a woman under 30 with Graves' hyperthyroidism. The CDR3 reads CATSDNAREGSYGYTF. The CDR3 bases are TGTGCCACCAGTGACAACGCCCGGGAGGGGAGCTATGGCTACACCTTC.